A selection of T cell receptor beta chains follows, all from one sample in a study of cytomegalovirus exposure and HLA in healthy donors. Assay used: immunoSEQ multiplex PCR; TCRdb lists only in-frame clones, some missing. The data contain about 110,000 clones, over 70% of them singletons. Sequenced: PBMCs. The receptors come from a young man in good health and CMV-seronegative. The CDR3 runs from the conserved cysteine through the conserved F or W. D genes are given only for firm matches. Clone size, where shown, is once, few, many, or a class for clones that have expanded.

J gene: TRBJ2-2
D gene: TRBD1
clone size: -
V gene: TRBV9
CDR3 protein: CASSVSPGGTGELFF
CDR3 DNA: TGTGCCAGCAGCGTTTCCCCAGGGGGAACCGGGGAGCTGTTTTTT

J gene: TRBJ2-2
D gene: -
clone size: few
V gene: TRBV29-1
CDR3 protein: CSVEDQGGPTGELFF
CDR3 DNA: TGCAGCGTTGAAGATCAGGGGGGACCCACCGGGGAGCTGTTTTTT

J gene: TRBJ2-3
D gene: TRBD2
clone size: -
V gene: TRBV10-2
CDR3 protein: CASSEHGTITDTQYF
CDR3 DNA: TGCGCCAGCAGTGAGCATGGGACTATCACAGATACGCAGTATTTT

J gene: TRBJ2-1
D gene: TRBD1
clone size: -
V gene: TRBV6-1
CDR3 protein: CASKGQGGDEQFF
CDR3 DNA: TGTGCCAGCAAGGGACAGGGGGGGGATGAGCAGTTCTTC

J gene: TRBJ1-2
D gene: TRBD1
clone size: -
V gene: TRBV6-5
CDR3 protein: CASSYSQGVVYGYTF
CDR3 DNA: TGTGCCAGCAGTTACTCGCAGGGGGTCGTCTATGGCTACACCTTC

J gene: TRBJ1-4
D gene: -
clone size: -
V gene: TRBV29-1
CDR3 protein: CSVVGGDEKLFF
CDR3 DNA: TGCAGCGTCGTGGGGGGGGATGAAAAACTGTTTTTT

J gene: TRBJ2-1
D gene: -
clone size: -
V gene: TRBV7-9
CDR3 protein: CASTLELGAGEQFF
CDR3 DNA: TGTGCCAGCACTTTGGAGTTGGGGGCGGGTGAGCAGTTCTTC

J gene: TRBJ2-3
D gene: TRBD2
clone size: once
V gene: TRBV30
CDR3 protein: CAWERGTSGGTDTQYF
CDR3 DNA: TGTGCCTGGGAGAGAGGGACTAGCGGGGGCACAGATACGCAGTATTTT

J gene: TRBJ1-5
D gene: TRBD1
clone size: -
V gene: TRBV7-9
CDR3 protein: CASSLEGQGKGNQPQHF
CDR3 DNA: TGTGCCAGCAGCTTAGAGGGACAGGGGAAGGGCAATCAGCCCCAGCATTTT

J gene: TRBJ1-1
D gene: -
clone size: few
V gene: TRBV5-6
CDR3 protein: CASGGAAGASLTEAFF
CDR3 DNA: TGTGCCAGCGGTGGGGCGGCAGGGGCAAGTCTCACTGAAGCTTTCTTT

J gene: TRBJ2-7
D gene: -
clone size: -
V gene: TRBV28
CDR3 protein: CASSGGGLPYEQYF
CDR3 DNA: TGTGCCAGCAGCGGTGGGGGGTTACCCTACGAGCAGTACTTC

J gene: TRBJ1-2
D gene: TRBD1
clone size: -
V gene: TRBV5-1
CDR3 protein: CASSSDRGRREGYGYTF
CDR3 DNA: TGCGCCAGCAGCTCTGACAGGGGGCGAAGAGAGGGGTATGGCTACACCTTC

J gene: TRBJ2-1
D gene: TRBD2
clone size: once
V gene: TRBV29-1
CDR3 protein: CSGGLAGNEQFF
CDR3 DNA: TGCAGTGGAGGACTAGCGGGGAATGAGCAGTTCTTC

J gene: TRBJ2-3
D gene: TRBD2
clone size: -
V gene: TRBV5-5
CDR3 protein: CASSSQGGDTQYF
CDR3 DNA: TGTGCCAGCAGCTCCCAGGGAGGGGATACGCAGTATTTT

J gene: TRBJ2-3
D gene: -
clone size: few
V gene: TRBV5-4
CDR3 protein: CASSLEGTGDTQYF
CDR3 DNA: TGTGCCAGCAGCTTGGAGGGGACTGGGGATACGCAGTATTTT

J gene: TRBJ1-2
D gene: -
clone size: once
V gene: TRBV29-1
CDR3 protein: CSVQEGSGGYTF
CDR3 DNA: TGCAGCGTTCAGGAGGGCTCCGGGGGCTACACCTTC

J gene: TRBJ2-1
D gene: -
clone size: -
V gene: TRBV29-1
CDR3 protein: CSVEAGLANEQFF
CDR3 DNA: TGCAGCGTTGAAGCGGGTCTAGCGAATGAGCAGTTCTTC

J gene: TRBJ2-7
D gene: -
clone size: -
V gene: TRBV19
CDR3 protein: CASSPQGSRSEQYF
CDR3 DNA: TGTGCCAGTAGTCCGCAGGGTTCACGGAGTGAGCAGTACTTC

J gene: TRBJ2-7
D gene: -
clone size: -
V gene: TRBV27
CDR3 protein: CASSPSGGRGLSGEQYF
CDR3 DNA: TGTGCCAGCAGTCCCTCGGGAGGCAGGGGGCTGTCTGGTGAGCAGTACTTC

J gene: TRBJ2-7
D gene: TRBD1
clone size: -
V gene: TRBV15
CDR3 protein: CATSERDREDEQYF
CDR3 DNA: TGTGCCACCAGCGAAAGGGACAGGGAGGACGAGCAGTACTTC

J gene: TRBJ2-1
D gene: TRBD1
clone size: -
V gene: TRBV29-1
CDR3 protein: CSGQGQGYNEQFF
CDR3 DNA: TGCAGCGGACAGGGACAGGGCTACAATGAGCAGTTCTTC

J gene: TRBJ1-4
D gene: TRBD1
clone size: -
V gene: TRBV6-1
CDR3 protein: CASSPGTGYEKLFF
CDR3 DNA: TGTGCCAGCAGTCCCGGGACAGGGTACGAAAAACTGTTTTTT

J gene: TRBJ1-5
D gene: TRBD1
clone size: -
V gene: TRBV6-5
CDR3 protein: CASRRTGPSNQPQHF
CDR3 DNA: TGTGCCAGCAGACGGACAGGGCCCAGCAATCAGCCCCAGCATTTT

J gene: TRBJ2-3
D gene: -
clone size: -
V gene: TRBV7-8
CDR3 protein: CASSLGDSPSTDTQYF
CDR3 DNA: TGTGCCAGCAGCTTAGGGGACTCCCCTAGCACAGATACGCAGTATTTT

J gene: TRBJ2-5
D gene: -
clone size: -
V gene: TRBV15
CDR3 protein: CATSRDNGLSETQYF
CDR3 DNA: TGTGCCACCAGCAGAGATAACGGGTTATCGGAGACCCAGTACTTC

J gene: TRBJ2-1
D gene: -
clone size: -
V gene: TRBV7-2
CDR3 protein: CASSLGTWTYRELGQFF
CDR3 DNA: TGTGCCAGCAGCTTAGGAACGTGGACTTACCGTGAGTTGGGGCAGTTCTTC

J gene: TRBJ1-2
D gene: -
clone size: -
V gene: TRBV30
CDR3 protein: CAWRPTGSVNYGYTF
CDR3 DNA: TGTGCCTGGAGACCAACAGGGAGCGTCAACTATGGCTACACCTTC

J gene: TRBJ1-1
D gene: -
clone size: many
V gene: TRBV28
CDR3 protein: CASIRGNTEAFF
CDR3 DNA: TGTGCCAGCATCCGGGGGAACACTGAAGCTTTCTTT

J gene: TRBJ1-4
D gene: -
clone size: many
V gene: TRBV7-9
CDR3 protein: CASSPDRTNEKLFF
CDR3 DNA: TGTGCCAGCAGCCCGGACAGAACTAATGAAAAACTGTTTTTT